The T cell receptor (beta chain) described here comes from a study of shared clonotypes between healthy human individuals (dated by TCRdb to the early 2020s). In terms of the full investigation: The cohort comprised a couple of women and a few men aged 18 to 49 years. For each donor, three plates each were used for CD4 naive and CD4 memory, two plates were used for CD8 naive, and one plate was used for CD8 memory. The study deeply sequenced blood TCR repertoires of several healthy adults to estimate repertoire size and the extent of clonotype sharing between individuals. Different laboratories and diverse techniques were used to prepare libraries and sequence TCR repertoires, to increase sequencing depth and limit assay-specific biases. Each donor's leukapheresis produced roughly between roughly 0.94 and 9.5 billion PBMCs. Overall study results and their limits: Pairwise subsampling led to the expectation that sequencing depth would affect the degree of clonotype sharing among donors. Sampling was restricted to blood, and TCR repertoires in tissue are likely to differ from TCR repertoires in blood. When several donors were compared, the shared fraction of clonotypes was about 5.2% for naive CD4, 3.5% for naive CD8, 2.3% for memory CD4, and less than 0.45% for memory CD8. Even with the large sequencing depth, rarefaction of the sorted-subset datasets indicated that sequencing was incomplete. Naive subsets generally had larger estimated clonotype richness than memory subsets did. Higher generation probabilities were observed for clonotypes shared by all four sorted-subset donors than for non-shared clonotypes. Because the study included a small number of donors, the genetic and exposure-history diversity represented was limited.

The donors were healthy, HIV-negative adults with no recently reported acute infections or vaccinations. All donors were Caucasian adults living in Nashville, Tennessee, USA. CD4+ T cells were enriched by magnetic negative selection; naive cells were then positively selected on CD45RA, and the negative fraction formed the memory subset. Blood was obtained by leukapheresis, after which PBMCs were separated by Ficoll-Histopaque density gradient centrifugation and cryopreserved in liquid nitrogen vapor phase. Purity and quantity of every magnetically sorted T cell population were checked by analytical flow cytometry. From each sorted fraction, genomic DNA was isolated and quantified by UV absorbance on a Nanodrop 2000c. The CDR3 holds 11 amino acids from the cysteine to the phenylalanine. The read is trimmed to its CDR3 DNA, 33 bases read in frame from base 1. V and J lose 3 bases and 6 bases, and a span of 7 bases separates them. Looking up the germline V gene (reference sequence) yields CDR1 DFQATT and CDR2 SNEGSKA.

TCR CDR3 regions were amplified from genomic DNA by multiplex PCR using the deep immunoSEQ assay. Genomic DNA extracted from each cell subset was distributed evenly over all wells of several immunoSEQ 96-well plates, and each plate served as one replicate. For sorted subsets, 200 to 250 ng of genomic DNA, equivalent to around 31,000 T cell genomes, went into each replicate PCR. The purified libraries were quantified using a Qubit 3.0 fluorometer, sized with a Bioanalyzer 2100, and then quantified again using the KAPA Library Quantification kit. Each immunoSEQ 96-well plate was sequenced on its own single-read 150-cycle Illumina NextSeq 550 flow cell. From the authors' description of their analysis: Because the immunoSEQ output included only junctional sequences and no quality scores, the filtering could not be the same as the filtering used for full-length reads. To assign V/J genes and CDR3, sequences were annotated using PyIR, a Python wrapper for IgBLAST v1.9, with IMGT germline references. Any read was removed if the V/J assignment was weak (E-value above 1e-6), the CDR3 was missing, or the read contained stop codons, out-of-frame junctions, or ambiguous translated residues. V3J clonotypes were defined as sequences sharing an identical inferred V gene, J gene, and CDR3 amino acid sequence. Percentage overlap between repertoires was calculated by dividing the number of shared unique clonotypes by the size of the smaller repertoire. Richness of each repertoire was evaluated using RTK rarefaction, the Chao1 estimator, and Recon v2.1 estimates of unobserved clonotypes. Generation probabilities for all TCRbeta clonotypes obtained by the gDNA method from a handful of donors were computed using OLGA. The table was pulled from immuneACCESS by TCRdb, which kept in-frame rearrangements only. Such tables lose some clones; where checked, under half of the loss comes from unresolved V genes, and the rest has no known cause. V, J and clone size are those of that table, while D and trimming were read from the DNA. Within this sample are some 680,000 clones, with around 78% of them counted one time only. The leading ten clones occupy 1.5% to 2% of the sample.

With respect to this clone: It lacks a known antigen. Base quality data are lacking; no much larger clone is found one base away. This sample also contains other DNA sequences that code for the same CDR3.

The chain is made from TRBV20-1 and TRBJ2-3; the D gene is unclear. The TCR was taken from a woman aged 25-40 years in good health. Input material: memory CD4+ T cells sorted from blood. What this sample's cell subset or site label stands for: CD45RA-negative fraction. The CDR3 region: CSARRGDTQYF. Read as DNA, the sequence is TGCAGTGCTAGGCGTGGGGATACGCAGTATTTT.